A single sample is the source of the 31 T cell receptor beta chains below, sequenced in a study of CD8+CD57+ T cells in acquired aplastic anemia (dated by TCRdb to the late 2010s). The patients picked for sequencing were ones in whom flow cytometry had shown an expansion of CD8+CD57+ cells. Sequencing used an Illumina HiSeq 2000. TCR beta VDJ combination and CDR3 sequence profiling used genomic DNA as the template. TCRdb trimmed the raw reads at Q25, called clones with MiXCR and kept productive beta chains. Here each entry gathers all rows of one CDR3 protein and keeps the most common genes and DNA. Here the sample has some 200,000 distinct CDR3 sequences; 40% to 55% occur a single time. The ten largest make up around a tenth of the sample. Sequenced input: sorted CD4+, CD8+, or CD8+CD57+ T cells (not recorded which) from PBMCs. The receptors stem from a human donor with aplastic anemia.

The CDR3 nucleotides read TGTGCCAGCCTAGGACAGGGCGGAGGCTACACCTTC. Translating it yields CASLGQGGGYTF. The chain is built from TRBV25-1 and TRBJ1-2; 8 bases are a match to TRBD1. Trimming cost V 8 bases and J 8 bases; bases outside gene matches: 7. In germline, CDR1 is MGHDK, CDR2 SYGVNS. This CDR3 has 12 residues.

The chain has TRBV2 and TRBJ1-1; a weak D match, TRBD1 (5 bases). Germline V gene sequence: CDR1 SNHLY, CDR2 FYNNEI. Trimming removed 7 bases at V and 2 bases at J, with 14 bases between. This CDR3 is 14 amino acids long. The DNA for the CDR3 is TGTGCCAGCAACCAGGGTAGGAGAAACACTGAAGCTTTCTTT. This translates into CASNQGRRNTEAFF. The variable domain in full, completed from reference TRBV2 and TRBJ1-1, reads EPEVTQTPSHQVTQMGQEVILRCVPISNHLYFYWYRQILGQKVEFLVSFYNNEISEKSEIFDDQFSVERPDGSNFTLKIRSTKLEDSAMYFCASNQGRRNTEAFFGQGTRLTVV.

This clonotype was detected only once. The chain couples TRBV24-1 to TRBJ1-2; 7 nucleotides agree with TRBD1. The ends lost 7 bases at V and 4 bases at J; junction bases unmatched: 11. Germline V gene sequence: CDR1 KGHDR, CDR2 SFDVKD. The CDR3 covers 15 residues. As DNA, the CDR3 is TGTGCCACCAGGTCCGACAGGGACGTATTCTATGGCTACACCTTC. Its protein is CATRSDRDVFYGYTF.

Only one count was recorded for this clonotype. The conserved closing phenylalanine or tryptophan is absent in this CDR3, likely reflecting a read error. This CDR3 is CATSDRLGGELFL. Written as DNA, the CDR3 is TGTGCCACCTCGGACCGACTTGGGGGGGAGCTGTTTCTT. The J gene is TRBJ2-2, the V gene TRBV2; D unclear. Deletions cut 10 bases from V and 8 bases from J, with 17 bases between. Per germline, CDR1 SNHLY and CDR2 FYNNEI. This CDR3 contains 13 residues.

The CDR3 loop reads CASSLNGGNTIYF. As DNA, the CDR3 is TGTGCCAGCAGCCTAAATGGGGGAAACACCATATATTTT. The V gene is TRBV7-3, the J gene TRBJ1-3; no clear D gene. Trimming took 5 bases from V and 4 from J, leaving 9 bases between them. The CDR3 loop spans 13 amino acids. Per the germline V gene, CDR1 is SGHTA and CDR2 is FQGTGA.

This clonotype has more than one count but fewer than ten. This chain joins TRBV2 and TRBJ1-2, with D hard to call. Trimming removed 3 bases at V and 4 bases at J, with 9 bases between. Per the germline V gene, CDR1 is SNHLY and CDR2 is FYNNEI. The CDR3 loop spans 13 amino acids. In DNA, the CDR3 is TGTGCCAGCAGTGACGGCAGGAGCTATGGCTACACCTTC. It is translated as CASSDGRSYGYTF.

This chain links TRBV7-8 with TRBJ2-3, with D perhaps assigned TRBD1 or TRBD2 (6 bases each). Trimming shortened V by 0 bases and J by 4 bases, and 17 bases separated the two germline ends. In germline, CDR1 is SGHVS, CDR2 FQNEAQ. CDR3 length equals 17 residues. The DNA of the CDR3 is TGTGCCAGCAGCTTAGCTCTGGGGGCCGGAGGGTCAGATACGCAGTATTTT. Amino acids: CASSLALGAGGSDTQYF.

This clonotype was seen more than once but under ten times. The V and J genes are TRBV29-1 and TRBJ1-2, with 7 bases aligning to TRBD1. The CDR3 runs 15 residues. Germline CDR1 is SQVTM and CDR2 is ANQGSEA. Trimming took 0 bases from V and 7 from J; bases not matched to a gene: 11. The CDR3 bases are TGCAGCGTTGAAGAAGGGGGCATCGGAGGGAGTGGCTACACCTTC. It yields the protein CSVEEGGIGGSGYTF.

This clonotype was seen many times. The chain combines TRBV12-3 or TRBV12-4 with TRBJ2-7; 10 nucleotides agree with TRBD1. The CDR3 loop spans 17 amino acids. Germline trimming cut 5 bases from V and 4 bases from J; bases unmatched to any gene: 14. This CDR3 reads CASSRQGASRSPYEQYF. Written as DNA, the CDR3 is TGTGCCAGCAGTCGACAGGGGGCGAGTAGAAGCCCTTACGAGCAGTACTTC.

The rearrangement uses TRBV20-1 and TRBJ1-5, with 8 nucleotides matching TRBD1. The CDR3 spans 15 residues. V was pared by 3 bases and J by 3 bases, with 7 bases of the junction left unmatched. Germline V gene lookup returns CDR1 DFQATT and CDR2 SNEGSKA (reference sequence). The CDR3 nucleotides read TGCAGTGCTAGGATAGGGACAGGAAACAATCAGCCCCAGCATTTT. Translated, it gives CSARIGTGNNQPQHF.

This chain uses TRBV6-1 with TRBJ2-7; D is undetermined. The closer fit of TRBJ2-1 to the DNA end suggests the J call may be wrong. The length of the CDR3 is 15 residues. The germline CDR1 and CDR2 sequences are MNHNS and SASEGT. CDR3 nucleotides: TGTGCCAGCAGTGAACAAGAAGGGTCCCACAATGAGCAGTTCTTC. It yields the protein CASSEQEGSHNEQFF.

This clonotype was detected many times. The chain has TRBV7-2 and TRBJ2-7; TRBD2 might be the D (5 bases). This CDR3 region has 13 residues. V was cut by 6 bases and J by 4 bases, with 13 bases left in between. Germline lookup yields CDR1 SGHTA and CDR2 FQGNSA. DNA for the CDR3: TGTGCCAGCAGTAAAAATTGGAGGTACGAGCAGTACTTC. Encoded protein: CASSKNWRYEQYF.

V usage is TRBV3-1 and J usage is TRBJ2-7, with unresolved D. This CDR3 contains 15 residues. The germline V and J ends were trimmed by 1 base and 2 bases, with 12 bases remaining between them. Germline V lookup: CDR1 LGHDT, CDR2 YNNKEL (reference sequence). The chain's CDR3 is CASSQGTVLAYEQYF. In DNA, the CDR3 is TGTGCCAGCAGCCAAGGGACGGTTTTAGCCTACGAGCAGTACTTC.

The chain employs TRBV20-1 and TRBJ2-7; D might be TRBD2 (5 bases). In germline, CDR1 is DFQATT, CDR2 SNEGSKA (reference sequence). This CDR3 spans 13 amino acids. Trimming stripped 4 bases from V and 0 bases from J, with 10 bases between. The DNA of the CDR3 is TGCAGTGCTATAACCCGGGACTCCTACGAGCAGTACTTC. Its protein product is CSAITRDSYEQYF.

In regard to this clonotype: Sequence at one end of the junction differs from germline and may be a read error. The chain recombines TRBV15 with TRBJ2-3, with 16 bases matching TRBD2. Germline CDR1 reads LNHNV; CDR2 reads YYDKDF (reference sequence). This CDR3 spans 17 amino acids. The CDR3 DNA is TGTGCCACCAGCAGAGATAAGGGACTAGCGGGAGGGCCAAGGGAGAATTTT. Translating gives CATSRDKGLAGGPRENF. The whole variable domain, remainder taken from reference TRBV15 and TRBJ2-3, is DAMVIQNPRYQVTQFGKPVTLSCSQTLNHNVMYWYQQKSSQAPKLLFHYYDKDFNNEADTPDNFQSRRPNTSFCFLDIRSPGLGDTAMYLCATSRDKGLAGGPRENFGPGTRLTVL.

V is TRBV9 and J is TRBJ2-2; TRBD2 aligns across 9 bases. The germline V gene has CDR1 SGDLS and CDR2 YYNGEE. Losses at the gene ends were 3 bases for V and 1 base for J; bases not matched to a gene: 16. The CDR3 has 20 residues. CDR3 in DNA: TGTGCCAGCAGCGCACCGGTAGCGGGGGACCATAGCCTGAACACCGGGGAGCTGTTTTTT. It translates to CASSAPVAGDHSLNTGELFF.

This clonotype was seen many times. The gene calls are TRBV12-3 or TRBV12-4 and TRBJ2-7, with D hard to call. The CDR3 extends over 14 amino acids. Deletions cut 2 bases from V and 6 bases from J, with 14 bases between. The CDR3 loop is CASSLTVKVGEQYF. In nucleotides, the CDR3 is TGTGCCAGCAGTTTAACAGTTAAAGTGGGCGAGCAGTACTTC.

CDR3 in amino acids: CASSSLSGTGAEQYF. Here the CDR3 DNA reads TGCGCCAGCAGCTCCCTTTCCGGGACAGGGGCCGAGCAGTACTTC. The chain has TRBV5-1 and TRBJ2-7; the match to TRBD1 covers 10 bases. Germline CDR1 and CDR2: SGHRS and YFSETQ. This CDR3 is 15 amino acids long. Trimming cost V 3 bases and J 6 bases; bases outside gene matches: 9. Based on the CDR3 plus reference TRBV5-1 and TRBJ2-7, the full variable domain is KAGVTQTPRYLIKTRGQQVTLSCSPISGHRSVSWYQQTPGQGLQFLFEYFSETQRNKGNFPGRFSGRQFSNSRSEMNVSTLELGDSALYLCASSSLSGTGAEQYFGPGTRLTVT.

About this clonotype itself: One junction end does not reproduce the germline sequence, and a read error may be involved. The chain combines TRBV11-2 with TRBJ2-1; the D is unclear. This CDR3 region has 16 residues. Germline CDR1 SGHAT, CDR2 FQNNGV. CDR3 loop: CASSLVALSSYNGQFF. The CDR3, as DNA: TGTGCCAGCAGCTTAGTGGCGTTGAGCTCCTACAATGGGCAGTTCTTC.

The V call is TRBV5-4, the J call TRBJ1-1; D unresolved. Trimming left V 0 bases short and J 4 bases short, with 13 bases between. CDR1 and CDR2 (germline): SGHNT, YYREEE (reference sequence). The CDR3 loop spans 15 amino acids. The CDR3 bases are TGTGCCAGCAGCTTGGACGTGGGGTGGTCCACTGAAGCTTTCTTT. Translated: CASSLDVGWSTEAFF.

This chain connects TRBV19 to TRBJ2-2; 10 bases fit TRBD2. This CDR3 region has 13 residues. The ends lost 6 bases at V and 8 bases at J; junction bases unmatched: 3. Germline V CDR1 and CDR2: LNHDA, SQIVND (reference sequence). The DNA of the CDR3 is TGTGCCAGTAGCCAGACTAGCGGGGGGGAGCTGTTTTTT. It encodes CASSQTSGGELFF.

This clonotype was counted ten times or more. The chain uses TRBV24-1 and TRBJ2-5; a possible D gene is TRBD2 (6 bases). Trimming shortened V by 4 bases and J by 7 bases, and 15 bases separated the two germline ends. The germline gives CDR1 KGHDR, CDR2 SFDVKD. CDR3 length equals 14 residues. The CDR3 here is CATSDLGVEGTQYF. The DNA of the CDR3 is TGTGCCACCAGTGACTTGGGGGTGGAGGGGACCCAGTACTTC.

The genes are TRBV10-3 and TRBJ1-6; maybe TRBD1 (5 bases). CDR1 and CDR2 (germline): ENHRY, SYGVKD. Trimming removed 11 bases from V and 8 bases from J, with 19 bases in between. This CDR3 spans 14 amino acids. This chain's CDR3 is CASNQGRDYSPLHF. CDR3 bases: TGTGCCTCCAATCAGGGCAGGGACTATTCACCCCTCCACTTT.

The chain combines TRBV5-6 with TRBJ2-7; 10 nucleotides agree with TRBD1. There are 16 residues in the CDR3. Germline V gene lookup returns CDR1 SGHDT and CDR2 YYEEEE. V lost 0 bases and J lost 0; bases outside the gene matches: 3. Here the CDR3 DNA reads TGTGCCAGCAGCTTGGGACAGGGGGCCCTCTCCTACGAGCAGTACTTC. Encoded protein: CASSLGQGALSYEQYF.

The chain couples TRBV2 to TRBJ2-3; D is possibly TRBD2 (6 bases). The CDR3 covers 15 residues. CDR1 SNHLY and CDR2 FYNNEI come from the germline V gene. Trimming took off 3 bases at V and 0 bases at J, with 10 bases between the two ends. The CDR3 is CASSDRERSTDTQYF. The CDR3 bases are TGTGCCAGCAGTGACCGGGAGAGAAGCACAGATACGCAGTATTTT. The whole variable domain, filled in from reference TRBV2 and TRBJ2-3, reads EPEVTQTPSHQVTQMGQEVILRCVPISNHLYFYWYRQILGQKVEFLVSFYNNEISEKSEIFDDQFSVERPDGSNFTLKIRSTKLEDSAMYFCASSDRERSTDTQYFGPGTRLTVL.

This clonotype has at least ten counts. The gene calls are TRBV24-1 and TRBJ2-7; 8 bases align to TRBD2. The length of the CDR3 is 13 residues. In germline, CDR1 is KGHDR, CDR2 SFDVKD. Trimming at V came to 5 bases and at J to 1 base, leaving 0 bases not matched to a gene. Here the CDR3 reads CATSAGGSYEQYF. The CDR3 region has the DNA TGTGCCACCAGTGCGGGAGGGTCCTACGAGCAGTACTTC.

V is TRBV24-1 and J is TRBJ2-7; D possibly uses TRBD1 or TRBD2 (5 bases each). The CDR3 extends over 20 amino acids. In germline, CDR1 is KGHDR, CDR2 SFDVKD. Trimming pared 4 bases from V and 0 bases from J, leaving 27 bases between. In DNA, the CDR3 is TGTGCCACCAGTGACAACAGCGTTGGGGGTGCACCTCCGTGCTCCTACGAGCAGTACTTC. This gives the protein CATSDNSVGGAPPCSYEQYF.

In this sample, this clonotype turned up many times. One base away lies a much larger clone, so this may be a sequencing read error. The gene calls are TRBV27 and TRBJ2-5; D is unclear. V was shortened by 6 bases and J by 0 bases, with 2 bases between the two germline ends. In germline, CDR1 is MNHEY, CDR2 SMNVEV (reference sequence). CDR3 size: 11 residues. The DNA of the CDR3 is TGTGCCAGCAGGTACCAAGAGACCCAGTACTTC. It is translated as CASRYQETQYF.

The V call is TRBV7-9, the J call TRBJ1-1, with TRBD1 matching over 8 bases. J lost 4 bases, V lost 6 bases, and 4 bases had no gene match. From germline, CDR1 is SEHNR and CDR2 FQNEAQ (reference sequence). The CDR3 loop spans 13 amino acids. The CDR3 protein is CASRYRGSTEAFF. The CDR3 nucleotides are TGTGCCAGCAGGTACAGGGGGAGCACTGAAGCTTTCTTT. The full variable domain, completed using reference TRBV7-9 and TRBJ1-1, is DTGVSQNPRHKITKRGQNVTFRCDPISEHNRLYWYRQTLGQGPEFLTYFQNEAQLEKSRLLSDRFSAERPKGSFSTLEIQRTEQGDSAMYLCASRYRGSTEAFFGQGTRLTVV.

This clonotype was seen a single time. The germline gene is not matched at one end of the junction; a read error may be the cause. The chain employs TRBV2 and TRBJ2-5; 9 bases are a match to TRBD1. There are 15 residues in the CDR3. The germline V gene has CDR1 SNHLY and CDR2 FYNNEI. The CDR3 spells CAGSDGQGTPETQYF. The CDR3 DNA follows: TGTGCCGGCAGTGATGGACAGGGGACTCCAGAGACCCAGTACTTC.

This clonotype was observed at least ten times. For the CDR3, the DNA is TGTGCCAGCAGCTTGGTGTCAGGGAGTAATTCACCCCTCCACTTT. It encodes CASSLVSGSNSPLHF. The gene calls are TRBV5-6 and TRBJ1-6; D may be TRBD1 (5 bases). The CDR3 totals 15 residues. Trimming removed 0 bases from V and 6 bases from J, with 10 bases in between. Germline V gene lookup returns CDR1 SGHDT and CDR2 YYEEEE.